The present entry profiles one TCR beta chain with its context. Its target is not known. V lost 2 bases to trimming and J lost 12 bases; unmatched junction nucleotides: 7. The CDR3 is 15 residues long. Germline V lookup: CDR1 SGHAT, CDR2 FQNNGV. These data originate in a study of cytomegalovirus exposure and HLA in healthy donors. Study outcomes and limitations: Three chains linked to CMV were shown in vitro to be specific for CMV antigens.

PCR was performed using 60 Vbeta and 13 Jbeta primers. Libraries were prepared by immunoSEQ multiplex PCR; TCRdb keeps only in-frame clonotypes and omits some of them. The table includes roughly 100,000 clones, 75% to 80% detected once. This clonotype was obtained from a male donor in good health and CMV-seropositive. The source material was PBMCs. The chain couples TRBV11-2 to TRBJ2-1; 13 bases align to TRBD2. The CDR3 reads CASSLNPGLAGPQFF. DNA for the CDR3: TGTGCCAGCAGCTTAAACCCGGGACTAGCGGGGCCGCAGTTCTTC.